Below, 29 T cell receptor beta chains from the same sample are listed, as sequenced in a study of T cells after somatic rescue of genetic block (dated by TCRdb to about 2020). Receptor amplification or capture employed the immunoSEQ multiplex PCR assay. This immuneACCESS table, as held by TCRdb, lists in-frame sequences with V and J called but not all clones. Of the missing ones, under half trace to an unresolved V gene in checked studies; the others have no known cause. The sample table contains roughly 67,000 clones; only one count was recorded for around 92% of them. The ten largest clones add up to approximately 2.9% of the sample. Sequenced input: peripheral blood mononuclear cells (PBMCs). Receptors originate from a man aged 40-49 years.

The chain combines TRBV7-9 with TRBJ1-2, with D unclear. CDR1 and CDR2 from the germline V gene are SEHNR and FQNEAQ (reference sequence). V lost 1 base and J 2 bases, leaving 11 bases between the germline ends. The CDR3 extends over 15 amino acids. The CDR3 DNA reads TGTGCCAGCAGCTTAGTATTGGGCGGCAACTATGGCTACACCTTC. Residues: CASSLVLGGNYGYTF.

CDR3 amino acids: CASSIGFDLRNEQYF. In DNA form, the CDR3 reads TGTGCCAGTAGTATAGGGTTCGACCTCAGGAACGAGCAGTACTTC. The chain combines TRBV19 with TRBJ2-7; D remains unclear. Germline loops: CDR1 LNHDA, CDR2 SQIVND (reference sequence). CDR3 length: 15 amino acids. V lost 1 base to trimming and J lost 5 bases, with 15 bases between them.

This clone has only a few counts. The sample carries other DNA sequences with the same CDR3. The chain is built from TRBV10-1 and TRBJ2-7, with D unclear. This CDR3 has 13 residues. CDR1 and CDR2 (germline): WNHNN, SYGVQD (reference sequence). The ends were cut back, 0 bases at V and 4 bases at J, with 7 bases in the middle. CDR3 coding DNA: TGCGCCAGCAGTGAGTCAGAATCATACGAGCAGTACTTC. Residues: CASSESESYEQYF.

This chain uses TRBV19 with TRBJ1-5, with no clear D. Trimming pared 2 bases from V and 6 bases from J, leaving 11 bases between. From germline, CDR1 is LNHDA and CDR2 SQIVND (reference sequence). The CDR3 spans 14 residues. DNA of the CDR3: TGTGCCAGTAGTATACTTGGGGAGCGTCAGCCCCAGCATTTT. As protein: CASSILGERQPQHF.

The gene calls are TRBV7-9 and TRBJ2-7; D call uncertain. Trimming took 2 bases from V and 6 from J, leaving 8 bases between them. Germline CDR1 SEHNR, CDR2 FQNEAQ (reference sequence). This CDR3 comprises 12 residues. CDR3 DNA sequence: TGTGCCAGCAGCTTAATCCCCCTCGAGCAGTACTTC. Its translation: CASSLIPLEQYF.

This chain uses TRBV5-4 with TRBJ2-4, with TRBD2 matching over 8 bases. This CDR3 is 15 amino acids long. The ends lost 2 bases at V and 2 bases at J; junction bases unmatched: 3. Germline CDR1 is SGHNT and CDR2 is YYREEE (reference sequence). The CDR3 DNA is TGTGCCAGCAGCTTACGGGGGGGTACCAAAAACATTCAGTACTTC. This sequence encodes CASSLRGGTKNIQYF.

This clone was seen a single time. V gene TRBV28 combines with J gene TRBJ2-1; D uncertain. Germline CDR1 reads MDHEN; CDR2 reads SYDVKM. Deletions cut 2 bases from V and 1 base from J, with 9 bases between. The CDR3 extends over 15 amino acids. The DNA of the CDR3 is TGTGCCAGCAGTTTACTAGGTCGTTCCTACAATGAGCAGTTCTTC. Its translation is CASSLLGRSYNEQFF.

This sequence joins TRBV7-2 and TRBJ1-1, with D hard to call. V lost 5 bases to trimming and J lost 1 base, with 8 bases between them. The CDR3 spans 13 residues. The germline CDR1 and CDR2 sequences are SGHTA and FQGNSA. Here the CDR3 DNA reads TGTGCCAGCAGCCTACAGCGGAACACTGAAGCTTTCTTT. This gives the protein CASSLQRNTEAFF.

The chain has TRBV25-1 and TRBJ2-7, with a weak D call TRBD2 (6 bases). V dropped 3 bases and J dropped 2 bases, with 11 bases sitting between them. CDR3 length: 14 amino acids. Germline V gene sequence: CDR1 MGHDK, CDR2 SYGVNS. CDR3 region: CASSDGGTPYEQYF. CDR3 coding DNA: TGTGCCAGCAGTGATGGCGGGACCCCCTACGAGCAGTACTTC.

V usage is TRBV10-2 and J usage is TRBJ1-5; TRBD1 aligns across 12 bases. The CDR3 is 14 residues long. V was clipped by 5 bases and J by 10 bases; unmatched bases: 6. Germline CDR1 is WSHSY and CDR2 is SAAADI. In DNA, the CDR3 is TGCGCCAGCAGTCGGGGACAGGGGGCGCAACCCCAGCATTTT. This encodes CASSRGQGAQPQHF.

In this sample, this clone turned up a few times. The V gene is TRBV30, the J gene TRBJ1-1; 8 positions match TRBD1. The V gene end was trimmed by 1 base and the J gene end by 1 base; junction bases not matched to a gene: 2. The CDR3 spans 14 residues. Per the germline V gene, CDR1 is GTSNPN and CDR2 is SVGIG (reference sequence). Written as DNA, the CDR3 is TGTGCCTGGAGTGGACAGGGGCGGAACACTGAAGCTTTCTTT. Translating it yields CAWSGQGRNTEAFF.

The chain links TRBV6-5 to TRBJ2-7, with TRBD1 matching over 10 bases. V was clipped by 11 bases and J by 3 bases; unmatched bases: 7. The germline V gene encodes CDR1 MNHEY and CDR2 SVGAGI. The CDR3 is 13 amino acids. In DNA form, the CDR3 reads TGTGCCGTTCGGGACAGGGGAGGCTACGAGCAGTACTTC. This translates into CAVRDRGGYEQYF.

This rearrangement joins TRBV7-2 to TRBJ1-1; 11 bases match TRBD1. This CDR3 region has 14 residues. The germline V gene encodes CDR1 SGHTA and CDR2 FQGNSA. With 3 bases clipped from V and 11 bases from J, the junction kept 8 bases outside the gene matches. The CDR3 DNA follows: TGTGCCAGCAGCTTCGGACAGGGGGCTTTGGTGGCTTTCTTT. Its translation: CASSFGQGALVAFF.

The sample holds one count of this clone. The chain uses TRBV7-9 and TRBJ2-1; D uncertain. Per the germline V gene, CDR1 is SEHNR and CDR2 is FQNEAQ (reference sequence). The CDR3 length is 13 residues. V was trimmed by 6 bases and J by 5 bases, leaving 11 bases between them. In DNA, the CDR3 is TGTGCCAGCAGGGGATGGATCCACAATGAGCAGTTCTTC. This translates into CASRGWIHNEQFF.

The chain uses TRBV7-2 and TRBJ1-4; D is unclear. The length of the CDR3 is 16 residues. With 1 base removed from V and 0 bases from J, the gap between germline ends came to 9 bases. Germline CDR1 reads SGHTA; CDR2 reads FQGNSA. The CDR3 is CASSLGTPATNEKLFF. The CDR3 DNA is TGTGCCAGCAGCTTAGGGACGCCCGCAACTAATGAAAAACTGTTTTTT.

The chain is built from TRBV5-1 and TRBJ2-7; 7 bases are shared with TRBD1. V dropped 3 bases and J dropped 3; count of bases not matched to a gene: 6. Germline values: CDR1 SGHRS, CDR2 YFSETQ. The CDR3 has 14 amino acids. Here the CDR3 DNA reads TGCGCCAGCAGCTCTAAGGACAGGAGCTACGAGCAGTACTTC. This gives the protein CASSSKDRSYEQYF.

The chain joins TRBV4-1 to TRBJ1-5; the D gene is possibly TRBD1 (5 bases). This CDR3 has 17 amino acids. CDR1 and CDR2 (germline): MGHRA, YSYEKL. Trimming left V 4 bases short and J 5 bases short, with 21 bases between. The chain's CDR3 is CASSPQGGRVKHQPQHF. The CDR3 nucleotides read TGCGCCAGCAGCCCCCAGGGCGGCAGGGTGAAACATCAGCCCCAGCATTTT.

J is TRBJ1-1 and V is TRBV5-1; TRBD1 is a possible D gene (6 bases). Looked up from germline, CDR1 is SGHRS and CDR2 is YFSETQ. Between the trimmed V and J ends, which lost 0 bases and 6 bases, there was a span of 12 bases. CDR3 length: 14 amino acids. Here the CDR3 reads CASSLDGGSAEAFF. Here the CDR3 DNA reads TGCGCCAGCAGCTTGGATGGGGGCAGCGCTGAAGCTTTCTTT.

This clone was detected only once. The chain recombines TRBV11-3 with TRBJ2-6, with D uncertain. The germline V gene encodes CDR1 SGHNT and CDR2 YENEEA. There are 11 residues in the CDR3. The CDR3 sequence is CARLKANVLTF. In nucleotides, the CDR3 is TGTGCGCGACTCAAGGCCAACGTCCTGACTTTC.

V gene TRBV27 combines with J gene TRBJ1-3, with D hard to call. Germline V gene sequence: CDR1 MNHEY, CDR2 SMNVEV (reference sequence). This CDR3 has 14 amino acids. Trimming left V 2 bases short and J 1 base short, with 6 bases between. CDR3: CASSLSGSGNTIYF. The CDR3 DNA is TGTGCCAGCAGTTTAAGTGGATCTGGAAACACCATATATTTT.

The genes are TRBV25-1 and TRBJ1-2; 10 bases are shared with TRBD1. Losses at the gene ends were 3 bases for V and 5 bases for J; bases not matched to a gene: 0. CDR1 is MGHDK and CDR2 is SYGVNS in the germline V gene. This CDR3 is built from 13 residues. The CDR3 here is CASSEDRGYGYTF. DNA for the CDR3: TGTGCCAGCAGTGAGGACAGGGGGTATGGCTACACCTTC.

The gene calls are TRBV15 and TRBJ2-7, with unresolved D. This CDR3 spans 14 amino acids. Between the trimmed V and J ends, which lost 1 base and 2 bases, there was a span of 9 bases. Germline V lookup: CDR1 LNHNV, CDR2 YYDKDF (reference sequence). CDR3 amino acids: CATSRVLGAYEQYF. The CDR3 nucleotides read TGTGCCACCAGCAGAGTCTTAGGAGCCTACGAGCAGTACTTC.

CDR3 coding DNA: TGTGCCAGCAGTGAAAACTACGGGGACGAGCAGTACTTC. The encoded protein is CASSENYGDEQYF. The V and J genes are TRBV6-4 and TRBJ2-7; TRBD2 is a possible D gene (5 bases). V shed 3 bases and J shed 5 bases, with 11 bases lying between them. The CDR3 extends over 13 amino acids. Germline-derived CDR1 and CDR2 are MRHNA and SNTAGT.

This clone was detected only a few times. This sequence joins TRBV2 and TRBJ1-2; D is perhaps TRBD1 (6 bases). The V and J ends lost 0 bases and 9 bases respectively, with 14 bases between them. Germline-derived CDR1 and CDR2 are SNHLY and FYNNEI. The CDR3 has 14 residues. CDR3: CASSEARTVGSYTF. CDR3 nucleotide sequence: TGTGCCAGCAGTGAAGCGAGGACAGTGGGAAGCTACACCTTC. Filled out from reference TRBV2 and TRBJ1-2, the complete variable domain reads EPEVTQTPSHQVTQMGQEVILRCVPISNHLYFYWYRQILGQKVEFLVSFYNNEISEKSEIFDDQFSVERPDGSNFTLKIRSTKLEDSAMYFCASSEARTVGSYTFGSGTRLTVV.

J is TRBJ2-7 and V is TRBV5-1; TRBD2 might be the D (6 bases). CDR1 is SGHRS, CDR2 YFSETQ, per germline. Trimming removed 6 bases at V and 6 bases at J, with 19 bases between. The CDR3 spans 14 residues. The CDR3 DNA follows: TGCGCCAGCACTGGGGGGTGGCTCCGGAGCGAGCAGTACTTC. Its translation: CASTGGWLRSEQYF.

This chain uses TRBV7-8 with TRBJ2-1; D might be TRBD2 (5 bases). V lost 8 bases, J lost 4 bases, and 18 bases lay in between. The CDR3 is made up of 15 amino acids. Germline V gives CDR1 SGHVS, CDR2 FQNEAQ. The CDR3 DNA follows: TGTGCCAGCCAACTAGACCCTCGTACTTACAATGAGCAGTTCTTC. It is translated as CASQLDPRTYNEQFF.

The chain uses TRBV7-2 and TRBJ2-5; 10 bases line up with TRBD1. The CDR3 has 15 amino acids. J gave up 4 bases and V 1 base, and 3 bases lay outside the gene matches. The germline V gene has CDR1 SGHTA and CDR2 FQGNSA. The CDR3 protein is CASSLGQGARETQYF. As DNA, the CDR3 is TGTGCCAGCAGCTTAGGACAGGGGGCCAGAGAGACCCAGTACTTC.

This clone was counted once. The CDR3 here is CASSLGGALDTQYF. CDR3 nucleotide sequence: TGTGCCAGCAGCTTGGGTGGGGCGCTAGATACGCAGTATTTT. The chain carries TRBV5-5 and TRBJ2-3, with D possibly being TRBD1 (5 bases). Trimming removed 0 bases from V and 5 bases from J, with 10 bases in between. Germline CDR1 SGHKS, CDR2 YYEKEE (reference sequence). CDR3 length: 14 residues.

The chain combines TRBV10-2 with TRBJ2-7; possibly TRBD1 for D (5 bases). V was clipped by 9 bases and J by 5 bases, with 14 bases between them. CDR1 and CDR2 from the germline V gene are WSHSY and SAAADI. CDR3 length: 12 amino acids. The CDR3 DNA reads TGCGCCAGTTACCAGGGCAGGGACGAGCAGTACTTC. As protein: CASYQGRDEQYF.